The T cell receptor (beta chain) described here comes from a study of cytomegalovirus exposure and HLA in healthy donors. CDR3 size: 14 residues. The germline V gene has CDR1 MDHEN and CDR2 SYDVKM. The ends were cut back, 3 bases at V and 8 bases at J, with 14 bases in the middle. To note about this clone: Antigen unknown.

Notes on the study in general: In most subjects, TCR beta sequences reportedly gave accurate predictions of HLA-A and HLA-B alleles.

Researchers ran the PCR with 60 Vbeta and 13 Jbeta primers. Under the authors' procedure: As a later analysis found, there were 82 million or so unique TCR beta chains, of which roughly 11 million were shared. The table came from immunoSEQ multiplex PCR; TCRdb's copy has only in-frame clones and leaves some out. That table furnishes V, J and clone size, whereas the DNA furnished D and trimming. The data hold some 140,000 clones, with 70% to 80% observed a single time. Sequencing was done on a sample of PBMCs. The gene calls are TRBV28 and TRBJ1-5; no firm D call. This receptor was obtained from a female donor in good health and CMV-seronegative. DNA for the CDR3: TGTGCCAGCAGTTTTGGAGGGAGAGGGAAGCCCCAGCATTTT. Translating it yields CASSFGGRGKPQHF.